This T cell receptor (beta chain) is drawn from a study of PD-1 blockade in classical Hodgkin lymphoma. Study conclusions and caveats: Relapsed/refractory patients reportedly had the lowest baseline TCR diversity, below newly diagnosed patients, who were below healthy donors.

CDR1 MGHRA and CDR2 YSYEKL come from the germline V gene. The J segment lost 1 base and the V segment lost 5 bases, leaving 7 bases of the junction unmatched. This CDR3 is built from 17 residues. Here immunoSEQ multiplex PCR was the method, and the copy in TCRdb shows in-frame clones only, minus some. The sample lists 98,000 or so clones, nearly 90% occurring once. To note about this clone: Its antigen is not known.

All patients experienced relapse after autologous stem cell transplantation, and brentuximab vedotin exposure was variable. V usage is TRBV4-1 and J usage is TRBJ2-7; 14 positions agree with TRBD2. The sequence was collected from a human donor with classical Hodgkin lymphoma. The sequenced sample was peripheral blood mononuclear cells (PBMCs), obtained before the second cycle of nivolumab. The CDR3 here is CASSSGTSGSNSYEQYF. The CDR3 nucleotides are TGCGCCAGCAGCAGCGGGACTAGCGGGAGTAATTCCTACGAGCAGTACTTC.